A single T cell receptor beta chain is shown here with its context. The antigen is unknown. Germline is not matched at one junction end, which may reflect a read error. Use of 60 Vbeta and 13 Jbeta primers characterized the PCR. The protocol was immunoSEQ multiplex PCR, while the TCRdb copy is restricted to in-frame clones and leaves out a portion. The sample includes hundreds of thousands of clones, roughly 80% of them seen just once. The germline V gene has CDR1 SGHRS and CDR2 YFSETQ. The CDR3 runs to 11 residues. The entry originates in a study of cytomegalovirus exposure and HLA in healthy donors. Findings and limits, study-wide: Listed as cytomegalovirus-associated were 164 TCR beta chains. When a later analysis compared HLA-associated TCR beta chains with equally common others, the HLA-associated chains turned out to be more clonally expanded and to have lower generation probabilities.

At collection, donors were nominally healthy, but unrecorded immune exposures were probable. The chain recombines TRBV5-1 with TRBJ2-1, with a weak D call TRBD1 (6 bases). The receptor's source is a man younger than 45 in good health and CMV-seronegative. What was sequenced was PBMCs. In DNA, the CDR3 is TGCGCCAGCAGCTTGGGACAGGTGCTGATCTTC. Residues: CASSLGQVLIF.